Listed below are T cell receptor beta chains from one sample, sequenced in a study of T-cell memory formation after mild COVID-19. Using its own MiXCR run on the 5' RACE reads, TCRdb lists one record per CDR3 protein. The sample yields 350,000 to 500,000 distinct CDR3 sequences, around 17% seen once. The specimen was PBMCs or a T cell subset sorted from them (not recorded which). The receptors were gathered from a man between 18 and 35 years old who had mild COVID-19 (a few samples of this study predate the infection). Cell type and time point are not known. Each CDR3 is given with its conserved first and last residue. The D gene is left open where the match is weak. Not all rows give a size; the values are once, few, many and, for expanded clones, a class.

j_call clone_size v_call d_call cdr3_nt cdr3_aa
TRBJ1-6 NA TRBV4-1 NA TGCGCCAGCAGCAGTGGCACTAGCTCCTATAATTCACCCCTCCACTTT CASSSGTSSYNSPLHF
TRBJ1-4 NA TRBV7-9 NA TGTGCCAGCAGCTTCGGAACGATAATTAATGAAAAACTGTTTTTT CASSFGTIINEKLFF
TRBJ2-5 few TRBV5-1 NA TGCGCCAGCAGCGAAAAAGAGACCCAGTACTTC CASSEKETQYF
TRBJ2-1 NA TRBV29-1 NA TGCAGCGTTGGCGCACGCGGGGTTAGGGGTGGTCCCTTC CSVGARGVRGGPF
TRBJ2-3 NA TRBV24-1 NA TGTGCCACCAGTGAGCCAACCGCCTCGGAGACAGATACGCAGTATTTT CATSEPTASETDTQYF
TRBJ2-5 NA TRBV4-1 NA TGCGCCAGCAGCCAGGGACCAGAGGAGACCCAGTACTTC CASSQGPEETQYF
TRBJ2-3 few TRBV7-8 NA TGTGCCAGCAGCTTTCGTGACCTAACAGATACGCAGTATTTT CASSFRDLTDTQYF
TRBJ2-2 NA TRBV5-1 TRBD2 TGCGCCAGCAGCTTCGGTCTGAGGGGACTATTGAACACCGGGGAGCTGTTTTTT CASSFGLRGLLNTGELFF
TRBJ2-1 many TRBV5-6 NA TGTGCCAGCAGCTTAAGCAGGGGTGAGCAGTTCTTC CASSLSRGEQFF
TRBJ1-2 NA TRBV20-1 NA TGCAGTGCTAACAAAGGGATTAACTATGGCTACACCTTC CSANKGINYGYTF
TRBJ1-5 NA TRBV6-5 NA TGTGCCAGCAGGCGGGCGGGCAATCAGCCCCAGCATTTT CASRRAGNQPQHF
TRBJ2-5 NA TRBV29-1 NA TGCAGCGTCTCCCTGGGCACAGAAGAGACCCAGTACTTC CSVSLGTEETQYF
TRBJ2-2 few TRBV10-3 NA TGTGCCATCAGTGCACCAGGGACGAACACCGGGGAGCTGTTTTTT CAISAPGTNTGELFF
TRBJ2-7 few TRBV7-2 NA TGTGCCAGCAGCTTAGAGAGGGTCTCCTACGAGCAGTACTTC CASSLERVSYEQYF
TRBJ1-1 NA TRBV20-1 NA TGCAGTGCTACAGCACAGGGTATGAACACTGAAGCTTTCTTT CSATAQGMNTEAFF
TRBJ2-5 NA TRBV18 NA TGTGCCAGCTCACCACGTGAGCGAGAGACCCAGTACTTC CASSPRERETQYF
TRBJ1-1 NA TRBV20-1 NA TGCAGTGCTAGACGACAACCGAACACTGAAGCTTTCTTT CSARRQPNTEAFF
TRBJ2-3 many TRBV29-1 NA TGCAGCGTTATCACTAGGGGCGCAGATACGCAGTATTTT CSVITRGADTQYF
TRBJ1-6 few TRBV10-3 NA TGTGCCATCAGAAAGGAGGAGGGGGGAACCTCACCCCTCCACTTT CAIRKEEGGTSPLHF
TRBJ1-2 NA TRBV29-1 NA TGCAGCGTCCCTGTTGGGGGGGTTGGGAACTATGGCTACACCTTC CSVPVGGVGNYGYTF
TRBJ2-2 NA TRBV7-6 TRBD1 TGTGCCAGCAGCCTTGACAGGGGGCCGGTCGGGGAGCTGTTTTTT CASSLDRGPVGELFF
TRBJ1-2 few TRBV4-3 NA TGCGCCAGCAGCCAAGGAATGCTAATTCGGGGGGAGTGGGACTATGGCTACACCTTC CASSQGMLIRGEWDYGYTF
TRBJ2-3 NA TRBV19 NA TGTGCCAGTAGTACCCCCCTTGGGGGGTCCTCTGATACGCAGTATTTT CASSTPLGGSSDTQYF
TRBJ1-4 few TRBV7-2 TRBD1 TGTGCCAGCAGCTTAGCCCCCGGGACAGCCGAAAAACTGTTTTTT CASSLAPGTAEKLFF
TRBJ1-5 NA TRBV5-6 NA TGTGCCAGCAGCTATCAGCGGAGGTTTCAGCCCCAGCATTTT CASSYQRRFQPQHF
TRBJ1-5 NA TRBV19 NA TGTGCCAGTAGTAGCCGGGTCCTCAATCAGCCCCAGCATTTT CASSSRVLNQPQHF
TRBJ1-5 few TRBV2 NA TGTGCCAGCAGTGAAAATGGGGTTAGGCAGCCCCAGCATTTT CASSENGVRQPQHF
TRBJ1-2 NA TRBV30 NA TGTGCCTGTAGCAGACAGGTCAACGGCTACACCTTC CACSRQVNGYTF
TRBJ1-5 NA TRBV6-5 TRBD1 TGTGCCAGCAGTTACTCGGCCAGGGGGCTGGATCAGCCCCAGCATTTT CASSYSARGLDQPQHF